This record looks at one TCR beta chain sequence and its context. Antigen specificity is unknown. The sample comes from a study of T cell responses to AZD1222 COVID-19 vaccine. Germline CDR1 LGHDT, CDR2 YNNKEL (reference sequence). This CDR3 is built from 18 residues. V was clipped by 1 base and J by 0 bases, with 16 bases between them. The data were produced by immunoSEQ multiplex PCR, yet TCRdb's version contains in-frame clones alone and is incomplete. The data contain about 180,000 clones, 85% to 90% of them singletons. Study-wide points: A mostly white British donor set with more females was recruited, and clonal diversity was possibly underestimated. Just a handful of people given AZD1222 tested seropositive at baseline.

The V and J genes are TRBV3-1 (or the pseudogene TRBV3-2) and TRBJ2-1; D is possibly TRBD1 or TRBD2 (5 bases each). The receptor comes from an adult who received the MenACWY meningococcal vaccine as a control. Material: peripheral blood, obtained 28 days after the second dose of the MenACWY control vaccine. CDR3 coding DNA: TGTGCCAGCAGCCAAGCGGGGCTTACGCTAGGCTCCTACAATGAGCAGTTCTTC. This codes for CASSQAGLTLGSYNEQFF.